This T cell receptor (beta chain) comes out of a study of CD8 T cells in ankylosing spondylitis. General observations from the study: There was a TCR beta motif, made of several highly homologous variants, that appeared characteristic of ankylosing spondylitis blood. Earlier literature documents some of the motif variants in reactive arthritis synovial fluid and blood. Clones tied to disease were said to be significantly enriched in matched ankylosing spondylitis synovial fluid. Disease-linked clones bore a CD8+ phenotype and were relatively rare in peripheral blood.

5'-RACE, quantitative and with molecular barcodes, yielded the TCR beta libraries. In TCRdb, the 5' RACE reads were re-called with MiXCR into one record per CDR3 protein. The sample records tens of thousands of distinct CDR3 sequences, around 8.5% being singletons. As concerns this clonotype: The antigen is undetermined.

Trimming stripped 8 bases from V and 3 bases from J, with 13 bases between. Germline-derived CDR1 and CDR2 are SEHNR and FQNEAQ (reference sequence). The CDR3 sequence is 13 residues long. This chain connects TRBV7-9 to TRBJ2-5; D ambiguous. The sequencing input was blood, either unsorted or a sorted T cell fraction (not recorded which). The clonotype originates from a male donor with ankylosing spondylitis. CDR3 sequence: CASALMGKETQYF. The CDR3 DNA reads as TGTGCCAGCGCCTTAATGGGTAAAGAGACCCAGTACTTC.